The 10 T cell receptor beta chains reported below all come from one sample, sequenced in a study of cytomegalovirus exposure and HLA in healthy donors. The PCR was carried out with 60 Vbeta primers and 13 Jbeta primers. The protocol was immunoSEQ multiplex PCR, while the TCRdb copy is restricted to in-frame clones and leaves out a portion. The sample lists approximately 100,000 clones, around 79% occurring once. The specimen was PBMCs. The receptor source for this set is a woman in her thirties or forties in good health and CMV-seronegative.

Note on this clone: One end of the junction is discordant with germline, which a read error may explain. The chain links TRBV6-1 to TRBJ1-2; D is perhaps TRBD1 (5 bases). The germline V gene encodes CDR1 MNHNS and CDR2 SASEGT. This CDR3 region has 11 residues. CDR3 in amino acids: CASGGAGPQNF. DNA for the CDR3: TGTGCCAGCGGTGGGGCCGGCCCCCAAAACTTC.

About this clone itself: Within the sample, other DNA sequences also encode this same CDR3. The chain employs TRBV6-5 and TRBJ2-7; 10 bases fit TRBD1. The V gene end was trimmed by 6 bases and the J gene end by 4 bases; junction bases not matched to a gene: 6. Looked up from germline, CDR1 is MNHEY and CDR2 is SVGAGI. This CDR3 is built from 14 residues. The CDR3 spells CASSAGTGAYEQYF. The CDR3 coding sequence is TGTGCCAGCAGCGCCGGGACAGGGGCTTACGAGCAGTACTTC.

This chain uses TRBV9 with TRBJ2-3; TRBD1 is a possible D gene (6 bases). Germline V CDR1 and CDR2: SGDLS, YYNGEE. V was pared by 2 bases and J by 4 bases, with 8 bases between. CDR3 length equals 13 residues. In DNA, the CDR3 is TGTGCCAGCAGCGTCTACAGGGCAGATACGCAGTATTTT. Translation gives CASSVYRADTQYF.

The rearrangement joins TRBV6-1 to TRBJ2-7; unclear D gene. The germline CDR1 and CDR2 sequences are MNHNS and SASEGT. V lost 6 bases to trimming and J lost 4 bases, with 4 bases between them. This CDR3 contains 10 residues. The CDR3 coding sequence is TGTGCCAGCAGCCAGTACGAGCAGTACTTC. Translating it yields CASSQYEQYF.

This clone appeared a single time. CDR3 DNA sequence: TGCGCCAGCAGCTTGGGGGGGGGAGGATCGAATTCACCCCTCCACTTT. The encoded protein is CASSLGGGGSNSPLHF. The V and J genes are TRBV5-1 and TRBJ1-6; maybe TRBD1 (5 bases). The CDR3 is made up of 16 amino acids. V gave up 0 bases and J gave up 7 bases, with 14 bases separating them. Germline CDR1 reads SGHRS; CDR2 reads YFSETQ.

V usage is TRBV28 and J usage is TRBJ2-6; TRBD1 aligns across 7 bases. The CDR3 consists of 15 residues. J lost 6 bases, V lost 4 bases, and 6 bases had no gene match. Germline lookup yields CDR1 MDHEN and CDR2 SYDVKM. CDR3 sequence reads: CASSSGQNMANVLTF. The CDR3 DNA follows: TGTGCCAGCAGTTCGGGACAGAACATGGCCAACGTCCTGACTTTC.

The V and J genes are TRBV11-2 and TRBJ2-4; TRBD2 matches 7 bases. CDR1 SGHAT and CDR2 FQNNGV come from the germline V gene. The CDR3 has 18 amino acids. The V segment lost 0 bases and the J segment 0 bases; nucleotides outside the gene matches: 8. Here the CDR3 DNA reads TGTGCCAGCAGCTTAGATCCGGCGGCTAGCGGAGCCAAAAACATTCAGTACTTC. Its protein is CASSLDPAASGAKNIQYF.

The chain carries TRBV6-4 and TRBJ2-2; D unclear. Germline CDR1 and CDR2: MRHNA and SNTAGT. Trimming shortened V by 4 bases and J by 7 bases, and 10 bases separated the two germline ends. The CDR3 extends over 13 amino acids. The CDR3: CASSGLSGGELFF. The CDR3 DNA follows: TGTGCCAGCAGTGGCCTTAGTGGCGGGGAGCTGTTTTTT.

The chain links TRBV10-3 to TRBJ2-5, with 9 bases lining up with TRBD1. The CDR3 is made up of 14 amino acids. With V trimmed by 4 bases and J by 5 bases, 5 bases remained unmatched. Germline assignment: CDR1 ENHRY and CDR2 SYGVKD. Here the CDR3 reads CAISGDRVPETQYF. The CDR3 DNA reads as TGTGCCATCAGTGGGGACAGGGTCCCCGAGACCCAGTACTTC.

The rearrangement uses TRBV27 and TRBJ2-3; D possibly corresponds to TRBD2 (6 bases). This CDR3 comprises 16 residues. The V gene's germline CDR1 is MNHEY and CDR2 SMNVEV (reference sequence). V shed 4 bases and J shed 1 base, with 15 bases lying between them. This CDR3 is CASSSPFRERTDTQYF. The CDR3 DNA is TGTGCCAGCAGTTCCCCCTTCCGGGAGCGCACAGATACGCAGTATTTT.